Listed below are T cell receptor beta chains from one sample, sequenced in a study of cytomegalovirus exposure and HLA in healthy donors. Some clones are missing from TCRdb's copy, which holds only in-frame ones; the method was immunoSEQ multiplex PCR. In the table there are some 200,000 clones, 70% to 80% of which are singletons. Sequenced: PBMCs. The receptors derive from a girl aged 2-15 years in good health and CMV-seronegative. Both conserved end residues are part of each CDR3.

>TRBV5-4
CASSLDPLGGVGYTF
>TRBV28
CASRPGHTGGETQYF
>TRBV6-1
CASSELTGLTEQYF
>TRBV11-2
CASRRPGTVNYGYTF
>TRBV4-2
CASSQGRGIADTQYF
>TRBV5-4
CASSSGSYEQYF
>TRBV5-4
CASSSNGASGQETQYF
>TRBV12-5
CASGLGLGPNTDTQYF
>TRBV7-9
CASTHRDRPYEQYF
>TRBV6-5
CASGTSGRAPDTQYF
>TRBV5-6
CASSQSYEQYF
>TRBV9
CASSGKGDRITDTQYF
>TRBV19
CASTPLGRAGGMNTEAFF
>TRBV2
CASSPTPNTEAFF
>TRBV6-1
CASSERTDYGYTF
>TRBV6-1
CASSGPLTAPAPNYGYTF
>TRBV10-1
CASSEKGYRDRVAEQYF
>TRBV1
CTPIGLAGGNNEQFF
>TRBV5-5
CASSLSGTKNEKLFF
>TRBV25-1
CASSRQPTGDTDTQYF
>TRBV19
CASSIPKQGSNQPQHF
>TRBV7-2
CASSLGTGGTYEQYF
>TRBV11-2
CASLGGGRYNEQFF
>TRBV7-3
CASSRARTPEDF
>TRBV4-2
CASSQDRTTQETQYF
>TRBV5-1
CASSFGTGSYEQYF
>TRBV9
CASSGGTGGYQETQYF
>TRBV4-1
CASSPRLAGGTGELFF
>TRBV27
CASSFSGWNSPLHF
>TRBV7-6
CASSGHVNTEAFF
>TRBV5-8
CASSLAGTAFNYGYTF
>TRBV10-3
CAISESDTANQPQHF
>TRBV7-3
CASSLRGGAPYEQYF
>TRBV5-6
CASSLLAGENMVTEQYF
>TRBV5-1
CASSLARLAGSHEQFF
>TRBV4-1
CASSQDRGSYEQYF
>TRBV5-1
CASSLGVGVSSYNEQFF
>TRBV10-1
CASSEFSSSYEQYF
>TRBV6-5
CASTTPGGYEQYF
>TRBV5-4
CASSLGQAGTDTQYF
>TRBV4-1
CASSQSGLAGGQETQYF
>TRBV5-1
CASSYPHRMYNEQFF
>TRBV7-2
CASSSLDRNTEAFF
>TRBV27
CASSLSRTGGGTEAFF
>TRBV7-9
CASSLNRGRDNYGYTF
>TRBV6-1
CASSAPSRGGTEAFF
>TRBV12-5
CASGPGLDSDTQYF
>TRBV4-1
CASSHDRGYEQYF
>TRBV14
CASSRGTGANTEAFF
>TRBV12-5
CASGLRIYRGYEQYF
>TRBV14
CASSQGHLAGGRSYEQYF
>TRBV5-6
CASSFSGRTEAFF
>TRBV5-1
CASSSDSGHQETQYF
>TRBV5-6
CASSFVRGSDGYTF
>TRBV30
CAWSVGTGGAEAFF